This TCR beta chain was found in a study of blood T cell repertoires in COVID-19. Sequencing was performed with immunoSEQ multiplex PCR; in TCRdb, only in-frame clones are kept and a portion is missing. The table includes around 230,000 clones, roughly 86% detected once. The sequenced sample consisted of PBMCs or T cells enriched from blood (not recorded which). This TCR came from a woman younger than 45 with acute COVID-19.

The DNA for the CDR3 is TGTGCCAGCAGCGAGGGACAGCTGAACACTGAAGCTTTCTTT. This sequence encodes CASSEGQLNTEAFF. This sequence joins TRBV5-4 and TRBJ1-1, with 7 bases identical to TRBD1. This CDR3 region has 14 residues. V shed 4 bases, J shed 0 bases, and the junction held 3 bases outside the gene matches. In germline, CDR1 is SGHNT, CDR2 YYREEE (reference sequence).